This passage covers 32 T cell receptor beta chains from one sample sequenced in a study of T cell responses to AZD1222 COVID-19 vaccine. Some clones are missing from TCRdb's copy, which holds only in-frame ones; the method was immunoSEQ multiplex PCR. The table has some 90,000 clones, around nine tenths seen once. The specimen was peripheral blood, collected on day 0 of AZD1222 vaccination. Source of these receptors: an adult in good health.

The chain employs TRBV19 and TRBJ1-5; unclear D gene. The V and J ends lost 3 bases and 2 bases respectively, with 8 bases between them. Germline V gene sequence: CDR1 LNHDA, CDR2 SQIVND (reference sequence). The CDR3 has 14 residues. The CDR3 nucleotides read TGTGCCAGTAGTATCGTGAGGGGCAATCAGCCCCAGCATTTT. Encoded protein: CASSIVRGNQPQHF.

The DNA for the CDR3 is TGTGCCAGCAGTTTACAGGGGTCTGGAAACACCATATATTTT. This codes for CASSLQGSGNTIYF. This chain uses TRBV11-3 with TRBJ1-3; 7 bases line up with TRBD1. V lost 6 bases and J lost 1; bases outside the gene matches: 3. The CDR3 has 14 amino acids. Germline CDR1 SGHNT, CDR2 YENEEA.

The CDR3: CASSRNKEKLFF. In DNA form, the CDR3 reads TGCGCCAGCAGCCGGAATAAGGAAAAACTGTTTTTT. V is TRBV4-1 and J is TRBJ1-4, with D unclear. CDR1 is MGHRA, CDR2 YSYEKL, per germline. The CDR3 contains 12 residues. The V end was cut by 4 bases, the J end by 8 bases, with 8 bases between.

This sequence joins TRBV20-1 and TRBJ1-2; D gene uncertain. The CDR3 runs to 10 residues. V lost 0 bases, J lost 8 bases, and 4 bases lay in between. Germline loops: CDR1 DFQATT, CDR2 SNEGSKA (reference sequence). DNA of the CDR3: TGCAGTGCTAGAGATGCGGGCTACACCTTC. The encoded protein is CSARDAGYTF.

The V call is TRBV21-1, the J call TRBJ2-7; the table's D call, TRBD1, was not checked against the DNA. TRBV21-1 is described as a pseudogene. The CDR3 is 12 residues long. The CDR3 sequence is CASPQVPYEQYF. CDR3 DNA sequence: TGTGCCAGCCCTCAGGTCCCCTACGAGCAGTACTTC.

The chain combines TRBV2 with TRBJ1-2, with D perhaps matching TRBD1 (6 bases). This CDR3 region has 15 residues. V shed 10 bases and J shed 2 bases, with 20 bases lying between them. Germline CDR1 SNHLY, CDR2 FYNNEI. Written as DNA, the CDR3 is TGTGCCACCATGCTTTCGGGGGGGCGGAACTATGGCTACACCTTC. Its translation: CATMLSGGRNYGYTF.

The genes are TRBV28 and TRBJ2-2; a possible D gene is TRBD2 (6 bases). The V end lost 5 bases, the J end lost 6 bases, and 22 bases lay between the germline ends. Germline CDR1 is MDHEN and CDR2 is SYDVKM. This CDR3 comprises 17 residues. The chain's CDR3 is CASSPRLGTGVAGELFF. In nucleotides, the CDR3 is TGTGCCAGCAGTCCCCGTCTAGGTACGGGGGTGGCCGGGGAGCTGTTTTTT.

The J gene is TRBJ2-3, the V gene TRBV5-1; the match to TRBD2 covers 10 bases. This CDR3 contains 17 residues. J lost 4 bases, V lost 5 bases, and 13 bases had no gene match. In germline, CDR1 is SGHRS, CDR2 YFSETQ. CDR3 nucleotides: TGCGCCAGCAGGGCTGGTGGCGCTAGCGGGGGTTCAGATACGCAGTATTTT. Residues: CASRAGGASGGSDTQYF.

This sequence joins TRBV10-1 and TRBJ2-7; TRBD2 might be the D (6 bases). The V gene lost 4 bases and the J gene lost 3 bases, with 7 bases spanning the gap. The CDR3 is 12 amino acids. Germline CDR1 and CDR2: WNHNN and SYGVQD (reference sequence). In DNA form, the CDR3 reads TGCGCCAGCAGTGGGACTAACTACGAGCAGTACTTC. Its protein product is CASSGTNYEQYF.

The chain couples TRBV5-1 to TRBJ1-1, with D hard to call. V lost 3 bases and J 0 bases, leaving 12 bases between the germline ends. The CDR3 sequence is 15 residues long. From germline, CDR1 is SGHRS and CDR2 YFSETQ. CDR3 amino acids: CASSSGRGMNTEAFF. The DNA for the CDR3 is TGCGCCAGCAGCTCCGGGAGAGGGATGAACACTGAAGCTTTCTTT.

The genes are TRBV4-1 and TRBJ2-2, with D tentatively TRBD1 (6 bases). The V gene lost 0 bases and the J gene lost 3 bases, with 14 bases spanning the gap. The CDR3 runs 17 residues. CDR1 and CDR2 from the germline V gene are MGHRA and YSYEKL. CDR3 protein: CASSQDQGSMDTGELFF. CDR3 bases: TGCGCCAGCAGCCAAGATCAGGGGAGTATGGACACCGGGGAGCTGTTTTTT.

This chain uses TRBV9 with TRBJ1-4; D uncertain. V lost 0 bases and J lost 7, with 13 bases in between. The CDR3 runs 15 residues. Germline-derived CDR1 and CDR2 are SGDLS and YYNGEE. CDR3 DNA sequence: TGTGCCAGCAGCGTAGCGAAGTCGCTGACTGAAAAACTGTTTTTT. Its translation is CASSVAKSLTEKLFF.

The chain combines TRBV7-2 with TRBJ1-6; 8 nucleotides align to TRBD1. The ends lost 5 bases at V and 4 bases at J; junction bases unmatched: 4. Germline V gene sequence: CDR1 SGHTA, CDR2 FQGNSA. The length of the CDR3 is 15 residues. The CDR3 loop is CASSGNRGYNSPLHF. The CDR3 DNA sequence: TGTGCCAGCAGCGGAAACAGGGGGTATAATTCACCCCTCCACTTT.

The chain couples TRBV27 to TRBJ2-4; TRBD1 aligns across 7 bases. V shed 2 bases and J 16 bases; nucleotides not matched to a gene: 5. CDR1 MNHEY and CDR2 SMNVEV come from the germline V gene (reference sequence). CDR3 length: 11 residues. As DNA, the CDR3 is TGTGCCAGCAGTTTAGGCGGACAGGTATACTTC. This translates into CASSLGGQVYF.

The chain has TRBV5-4 and TRBJ2-2; possibly TRBD1 for D (5 bases). V lost 0 bases and J 6 bases, leaving 12 bases between the germline ends. Per germline, CDR1 SGHNT and CDR2 YYREEE (reference sequence). This CDR3 is 15 amino acids long. Written as DNA, the CDR3 is TGTGCCAGCAGCTTGGCCGGGCAGGGTGCCGGGGAGCTGTTTTTT. Protein sequence: CASSLAGQGAGELFF.

The chain is built from TRBV5-4 and TRBJ1-2; possibly TRBD1 for D (5 bases). Trimming pared 2 bases from V and 5 bases from J, leaving 13 bases between. Germline CDR1 is SGHNT and CDR2 is YYREEE (reference sequence). The CDR3 is 14 amino acids. CDR3 sequence: CASSLGTRVYGYTF. CDR3 nucleotides: TGTGCCAGCAGCTTAGGGACGAGGGTTTATGGCTACACCTTC.

The rearrangement links TRBV12-3 or TRBV12-4 to TRBJ1-1; no clear D gene. Trimming took 3 bases from V and 1 from J, leaving 3 bases between them. The CDR3 totals 12 residues. In DNA form, the CDR3 reads TGTGCCAGCAGTTTCCCGAACACTGAAGCTTTCTTT. This sequence encodes CASSFPNTEAFF.

This clone was seen a handful of times. The rearrangement joins TRBV30 to TRBJ1-6, with 8 bases identical to TRBD1. This CDR3 region has 13 residues. The germline gives CDR1 GTSNPN, CDR2 SVGIG (reference sequence). The V segment lost 1 base and the J segment 8 bases; nucleotides outside the gene matches: 1. The CDR3 sequence: CAWSATGDSPLHF. CDR3 coding DNA: TGTGCCTGGAGTGCGACAGGGGATTCACCCCTCCACTTT.

The chain recombines TRBV28 with TRBJ1-5; D gene unclear. Between the trimmed V and J ends, which lost 6 bases and 0 bases, there was a span of 12 bases. The germline V gene has CDR1 MDHEN and CDR2 SYDVKM. The CDR3 is 15 amino acids. CDR3 protein: CASSRGRDSNQPQHF. The CDR3 DNA reads TGTGCCAGCAGCAGAGGACGGGATAGCAATCAGCCCCAGCATTTT.

V gene TRBV30 combines with J gene TRBJ2-4, with D possibly TRBD2 on 5 matching bases. The CDR3 has 13 amino acids. CDR1 GTSNPN and CDR2 SVGIG come from the germline V gene (reference sequence). With 1 base removed from V and 12 bases from J, the gap between germline ends came to 16 bases. CDR3 sequence: CAWSALSGSNQYF. The CDR3 DNA follows: TGTGCCTGGAGTGCCCTCTCGGGGAGTAATCAGTACTTC.

The chain combines TRBV4-2 with TRBJ1-6; no definite D call. Between the trimmed V and J ends, which lost 1 base and 4 bases, there was a span of 11 bases. Germline V CDR1 and CDR2: LGHNA, YNFKEQ. CDR3 length: 16 residues. The CDR3 DNA follows: TGTGCCAGCAGCCAAGCGGCCAGGTCGTATAATTCACCCCTCCACTTT. This encodes CASSQAARSYNSPLHF.

This clone showed up just once. V and J are TRBV6-5 and TRBJ1-2, with a possible D match to TRBD1 (6 bases). With 4 bases removed from V and 8 bases from J, the gap between germline ends came to 14 bases. The CDR3 is 13 amino acids. Germline lookup yields CDR1 MNHEY and CDR2 SVGAGI. This chain's CDR3 is CASSLNRVGGYTF. The DNA of the CDR3 is TGTGCCAGCAGTTTGAACAGGGTTGGGGGCTACACCTTC.

The chain uses TRBV5-4 and TRBJ2-1; 13 bases fit TRBD2. J lost 5 bases, V lost 3 bases, and 2 bases had no gene match. The CDR3 consists of 15 residues. CDR1 and CDR2 from the germline V gene are SGHNT and YYREEE (reference sequence). CDR3 sequence: CASSSTSGGDNEQFF. The CDR3 DNA follows: TGTGCCAGCAGCTCTACTAGCGGGGGGGACAATGAGCAGTTCTTC.

Notes on this clone: The junction departs from germline at one end; a sequencing error may be responsible. This chain joins TRBV16 and TRBJ2-2; 8 positions agree with TRBD2. From germline, CDR1 is KGHSY and CDR2 FQNENV. The CDR3 extends over 16 amino acids. The CDR3 bases are TGTGCCAGCAGCGAATCGGCGGGGGGGAACACCGGGGAGCTGTTTTTT. This translates into CASSESAGGNTGELFF.

The V and J genes are TRBV6-5 and TRBJ1-1; possible D gene TRBD1, 6 bases. Trimming pared 5 bases from V and 7 bases from J, leaving 14 bases between. This CDR3 is 13 amino acids long. Looked up from germline, CDR1 is MNHEY and CDR2 is SVGAGI. For the CDR3, the DNA is TGTGCCAGCAGTAGGGGGTGGGAAGATGAAGCTTTCTTT. It codes for CASSRGWEDEAFF.

The chain combines TRBV12-1 with TRBJ1-3. TRBV12-1 is given as a pseudogene. The CDR3 consists of 16 residues. The CDR3 region is CASSFCGMVRGNTIYF. The CDR3 DNA follows: TGTGCCAGCAGCTTTTGCGGGATGGTGAGAGGAAACACCATATATTTT.

The rearrangement links TRBV7-9 to TRBJ2-3, with 14 bases lining up with TRBD2. This CDR3 is 18 amino acids long. Looked up from germline, CDR1 is SEHNR and CDR2 is FQNEAQ (reference sequence). V gave up 3 bases and J gave up 4 bases; unmatched junction bases: 9. The CDR3, as DNA: TGTGCCAGCAGCTTGGGACTAGCGGGGGCCGCCGTCCCAGATACGCAGTATTTT. It is translated as CASSLGLAGAAVPDTQYF.

The chain combines TRBV19 with TRBJ1-3; 7 positions agree with TRBD1. Per the germline V gene, CDR1 is LNHDA and CDR2 is SQIVND (reference sequence). V was pared by 9 bases and J by 4 bases, with 9 bases of the junction left unmatched. CDR3 size: 14 residues. The CDR3 loop is CASTRQGAGNTIYF. CDR3 nucleotides: TGTGCCAGCACAAGACAGGGTGCAGGAAACACCATATATTTT.

The rearrangement links TRBV5-1 to TRBJ1-1; TRBD1 is a possible D gene (6 bases). CDR1 and CDR2 (germline): SGHRS, YFSETQ. V was shortened by 4 bases and J by 1 base, with 11 bases between the two germline ends. The CDR3 loop spans 14 amino acids. The DNA of the CDR3 is TGCGCCAGCAGCCGAATACAGGGGAACACTGAAGCTTTCTTT. Protein sequence: CASSRIQGNTEAFF.

This rearrangement joins TRBV7-2 to TRBJ2-3, with a weak D call TRBD2 (7 bases). Trimming cost V 5 bases and J 3 bases, with 18 bases left between them. Germline CDR1 reads SGHTA; CDR2 reads FQGNSA. The CDR3 extends over 16 amino acids. DNA for the CDR3: TGTGCCAGCAGCCCGTCAATGGGGGGGCGAACAGATACGCAGTATTTT. It translates to CASSPSMGGRTDTQYF.

This rearrangement joins TRBV27 to TRBJ2-2; D may correspond to TRBD1 or TRBD2 (5 bases each). CDR1 is MNHEY, CDR2 SMNVEV, per germline (reference sequence). The CDR3 consists of 16 residues. Trimming pared 3 bases from V and 4 bases from J, leaving 15 bases between. This CDR3 reads CASSLGPVGGTGELFF. The CDR3 region has the DNA TGTGCCAGCAGTTTGGGACCGGTTGGGGGCACCGGGGAGCTGTTTTTT.

The chain joins TRBV10-2 to TRBJ2-1; D might be TRBD1 (5 bases). Per the germline V gene, CDR1 is WSHSY and CDR2 is SAAADI. This CDR3 spans 12 amino acids. V was cut by 4 bases and J by 5 bases, with 6 bases left in between. CDR3 loop: CASSGQNNEQFF. Written as DNA, the CDR3 is TGCGCCAGCAGTGGACAGAACAATGAGCAGTTCTTC.